The 16 T cell receptor beta chains listed next were all sequenced from one sample in a study of blood T cells in healthy people across ages. A sample-barcoded 5' primer and a J-beta primer mix were used in a second PCR of about 6 to 12 cycles. In TCRdb, the 5' RACE reads were re-called with MiXCR into one record per CDR3 protein. The data hold roughly 1,700,000 distinct CDR3 sequences, with approximately 28% observed a single time. The sequencing input was blood. These receptors all stem from a woman aged 25 to 45 in good health.

This chain links TRBV10-3 with TRBJ1-6; TRBD1 matches 8 bases. The length of the CDR3 is 17 residues. The germline gives CDR1 ENHRY, CDR2 SYGVKD. V lost 4 bases, J lost 6 bases, and 11 bases stayed unmatched. CDR3 loop: CAISADRVLSLNSPLHF. The DNA for the CDR3 is TGTGCCATCAGTGCGGACAGGGTACTCTCCCTTAATTCACCCCTCCACTTT.

The chain couples TRBV25-1 to TRBJ2-7, with 9 positions matching TRBD1. The CDR3 covers 15 residues. Germline CDR1 is MGHDK and CDR2 is SYGVNS. The trim removed 1 base at V and 6 bases at J, leaving 7 bases unmatched. Here the CDR3 DNA reads TGTGCCAGCAGTGAATTTCGGGACAGGGTAGGCGAGCAGTACTTC. Its protein is CASSEFRDRVGEQYF.

This clonotype showed up just a few times. The chain links TRBV6-5 to TRBJ2-4; tentatively, D is TRBD1 or TRBD2 (5 bases each). Per germline, CDR1 MNHEY and CDR2 SVGAGI. V lost 7 bases and J 5 bases, leaving 18 bases between the germline ends. This CDR3 contains 15 residues. The CDR3 DNA follows: TGTGCCAGCAAAAAGGGGTGGCAGGGACAAAACATTCAGTACTTC. It codes for CASKKGWQGQNIQYF.

Comment on this clonotype: A much larger clone lies a single base off, so this may be a read error. The chain has TRBV29-1 and TRBJ2-7; D gene uncertain. Per germline, CDR1 SQVTM and CDR2 ANQGSEA. The CDR3 has 12 amino acids. V shed 6 bases and J shed 4 bases, with 13 bases lying between them. For the CDR3, the DNA is TGCAGCGTCTTGGCAGAAACTTACGAGCAGTACTTC. This sequence encodes CSVLAETYEQYF.

The genes are TRBV10-3 and TRBJ2-3, with TRBD2 matching over 10 bases. CDR1 and CDR2 (germline): ENHRY, SYGVKD. V was pared by 4 bases and J by 5 bases, with 6 bases of the junction left unmatched. There are 15 residues in the CDR3. Written as DNA, the CDR3 is TGTGCCATCAGTGCTCCTAGCGGGGGCAGAGATACGCAGTATTTT. It is translated as CAISAPSGGRDTQYF.

The CDR3 loop is CASRGSSGRGSYGYTF. CDR3 nucleotide sequence: TGTGCCAGCAGGGGCTCGAGCGGGAGGGGAAGCTATGGCTACACCTTC. The chain uses TRBV7-2 and TRBJ1-2; perhaps TRBD1 as D (5 bases). From germline, CDR1 is SGHTA and CDR2 FQGNSA. The CDR3 runs 16 residues. Trimming cost V 6 bases and J 4 bases, with 21 bases left between them.

This clonotype was observed a few times. The chain employs TRBV11-2 and TRBJ2-1; D is perhaps TRBD2 (5 bases). The CDR3 has 16 residues. The V end lost 5 bases, the J end lost 7 bases, and 21 bases lay between the germline ends. The germline CDR1 and CDR2 sequences are SGHAT and FQNNGV. CDR3 DNA sequence: TGTGCCAGCAGCCGGCTGGGGAGAGGAGCGGAAAATGAGCAGTTCTTC. Translated: CASSRLGRGAENEQFF.

In this sample, this clonotype turned up a few times. This chain joins TRBV7-9 and TRBJ1-2, with a weak D call TRBD1 (5 bases). Germline CDR1 reads SEHNR; CDR2 reads FQNEAQ (reference sequence). V lost 5 bases and J lost 2, with 21 bases in between. The CDR3 runs to 17 residues. The CDR3 DNA reads as TGTGCCAGCAGCCACCCCCTGGGGCAGGGTATGAACTATGGCTACACCTTC. Protein product: CASSHPLGQGMNYGYTF.

The sample holds a few counts of this clonotype. A much bigger clone sits one base away, suggesting this may be a read error. The gene calls are TRBV29-1 and TRBJ2-7, with a weak D call TRBD1 (5 bases). Between the trimmed V and J ends, which lost 7 bases and 5 bases, there was a span of 21 bases. The CDR3 extends over 14 amino acids. Germline CDR1 SQVTM, CDR2 ANQGSEA. The CDR3 protein is CSGLRGAGINEQYF. The CDR3 DNA reads TGCAGCGGACTCCGTGGGGCAGGGATAAACGAGCAGTACTTC.

The chain is built from TRBV5-5 and TRBJ2-1; D possibly corresponds to TRBD2 (6 bases). The CDR3 has 12 residues. CDR1 is SGHKS, CDR2 YYEKEE, per germline (reference sequence). Trimming left V 4 bases short and J 12 bases short, with 14 bases between. The DNA for the CDR3 is TGTGCCAGCAGCGACCTTAGCGGATGGCAGTTCTTC. Translating it yields CASSDLSGWQFF.

This clonotype has only a few counts. The chain has TRBV20-1 and TRBJ2-1; possibly TRBD2 for D (7 bases). Between the trimmed V and J ends, which lost 1 base and 5 bases, there was a span of 18 bases. There are 16 residues in the CDR3. CDR1 is DFQATT, CDR2 SNEGSKA, per germline (reference sequence). CDR3 protein: CSARAGGSGGNNEQFF. CDR3 bases: TGCAGTGCTAGAGCGGGGGGCTCCGGGGGTAACAATGAGCAGTTCTTC.

This clonotype appeared a few times. The chain employs TRBV7-2 and TRBJ1-5, with D possibly matching TRBD1 (5 bases). Trimming left V 1 base short and J 0 bases short, with 13 bases between. Germline V gene lookup returns CDR1 SGHTA and CDR2 FQGNSA. There are 17 residues in the CDR3. The CDR3: CASSLGFLGGSNQPQHF. CDR3 nucleotide sequence: TGTGCCAGCAGCTTAGGGTTTTTGGGGGGTAGCAATCAGCCCCAGCATTTT.

The rearrangement links TRBV9 to TRBJ2-5, with 11 bases fitting TRBD1. J gave up 4 bases and V 3 bases, and 11 bases lay outside the gene matches. Germline CDR1 SGDLS, CDR2 YYNGEE. The CDR3 spans 17 residues. The CDR3 loop reads CASSAGQGASRRETQYF. CDR3 nucleotide sequence: TGTGCCAGCAGCGCCGGACAGGGGGCCTCCAGGAGAGAGACCCAGTACTTC.

A single count supports this clonotype. V is TRBV29-1 and J is TRBJ1-1, with 7 bases that match TRBD1. Looked up from germline, CDR1 is SQVTM and CDR2 is ANQGSEA. This CDR3 spans 14 amino acids. V shed 8 bases and J 2 bases; nucleotides not matched to a gene: 11. The CDR3 sequence is CSIGAGGINTEAFF. CDR3 in DNA: TGCAGCATCGGGGCAGGGGGAATCAACACTGAAGCTTTCTTT.

V gene TRBV24-1 combines with J gene TRBJ2-3; 10 nucleotides align to TRBD2. The CDR3 runs to 16 residues. CDR1 and CDR2 (germline): KGHDR, SFDVKD. V lost 0 bases, J lost 5 bases, and 4 bases stayed unmatched. The CDR3 nucleotides are TGTGCCACCAGTGATTTGTTAGCGGGGGGATTAGATACGCAGTATTTT. Translation: CATSDLLAGGLDTQYF.

The V call is TRBV20-1, the J call TRBJ1-5; D unclear. Looked up from germline, CDR1 is DFQATT and CDR2 is SNEGSKA (reference sequence). The CDR3 is 12 residues long. V shed 5 bases and J shed 1 base, with 6 bases lying between them. The CDR3 region is CSAGKSNQPQHF. The CDR3 coding sequence is TGCAGTGCTGGAAAGAGCAATCAGCCCCAGCATTTT.